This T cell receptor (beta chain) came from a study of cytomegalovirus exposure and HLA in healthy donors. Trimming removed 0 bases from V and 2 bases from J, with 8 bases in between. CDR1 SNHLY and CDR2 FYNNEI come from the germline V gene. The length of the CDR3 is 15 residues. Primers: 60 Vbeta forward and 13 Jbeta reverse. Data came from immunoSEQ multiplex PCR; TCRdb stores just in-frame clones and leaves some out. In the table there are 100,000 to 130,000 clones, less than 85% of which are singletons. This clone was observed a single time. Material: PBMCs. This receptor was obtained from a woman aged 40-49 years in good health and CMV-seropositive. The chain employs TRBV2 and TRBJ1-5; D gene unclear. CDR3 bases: TGTGCCAGCAGTGAAGCTGGCGGAGGCAATCAGCCCCAGCATTTT. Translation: CASSEAGGGNQPQHF.